The clone carrying this T cell receptor beta chain showed up many times. Its target is unknown. The data stem from a study of regulatory T cells in long-lasting Graves disease. Study findings and constraints: Analyses excluded thyroid tissue, covering peripheral blood alone. Favored gene segments in persistent disease were TRBV28, TRBJ1-2 and TRBJ2-5. TCR diversity was lower in persistent than newly diagnosed Graves' disease.

Described time point: persistent/refractory GD, antithyroid drugs over 5 years with positive TRAb. PBMCs were the source of the RNA used for TCR sequencing. iRepertoire HTBI primers and Arm-PCR of CDR3 regions built TCR beta libraries. Original data processing: Analysis of the samples identified about 62 TRBV and 14 TRBJ segments. From the multiplex PCR reads, TCRdb called clonotypes with MiXCR, one entry per CDR3 protein. The V and J calls come from TCRdb's annotation, not from the publication. The top ten hold roughly 27% of the sample, which has 300,000 or so distinct CDR3 sequences, around a fifth seen once. CDR3 length: 16 amino acids. In germline, CDR1 is KGHDR, CDR2 SFDVKD. Trimming removed 4 bases from V and 7 bases from J, with 18 bases in between.

The receptor was isolated from a female donor with Graves disease. The sample was peripheral blood mononuclear cells (PBMCs), taken when the disease was refractory, from a patient treated with antithyroid drugs. J is TRBJ1-4 and V is TRBV24-1; perhaps TRBD1 as D (5 bases). This chain's CDR3 is CATSDGAPAGREKLFF. Here the CDR3 DNA reads TGTGCCACCAGTGACGGGGCCCCAGCGGGACGTGAAAAACTGTTTTTT.